This T cell receptor beta chain stems from a study of regulatory T cells in long-lasting Graves disease. Time point given: persistent/refractory GD, antithyroid drugs over 5 years with positive TRAb. Generation of the TCR library employed RNA extracted from PBMCs. This clonotype occurred a few times. Relying on iRepertoire HTBI primers and Arm-PCR of CDR3 regions, the team built TCR beta libraries. TCRdb recomputed calls from the multiplex PCR reads with MiXCR, one row per CDR3 protein. The table has around 300,000 distinct CDR3 sequences, around 23% seen once. This TCR was sampled from a female donor with Graves disease. The source was peripheral blood mononuclear cells (PBMCs), collected when the disease was refractory, from a patient treated with antithyroid drugs.

In nucleotides, the CDR3 is TGCCCCGAGGGGAGCGACAGGGACCACGAGCAGTACTTC. This encodes CPEGSDRDHEQYF. The genes are TRBV29-1 and TRBJ2-7, with 7 bases aligning to TRBD1. This CDR3 contains 13 residues. CDR1 is SQVTM, CDR2 ANQGSEA, per germline.